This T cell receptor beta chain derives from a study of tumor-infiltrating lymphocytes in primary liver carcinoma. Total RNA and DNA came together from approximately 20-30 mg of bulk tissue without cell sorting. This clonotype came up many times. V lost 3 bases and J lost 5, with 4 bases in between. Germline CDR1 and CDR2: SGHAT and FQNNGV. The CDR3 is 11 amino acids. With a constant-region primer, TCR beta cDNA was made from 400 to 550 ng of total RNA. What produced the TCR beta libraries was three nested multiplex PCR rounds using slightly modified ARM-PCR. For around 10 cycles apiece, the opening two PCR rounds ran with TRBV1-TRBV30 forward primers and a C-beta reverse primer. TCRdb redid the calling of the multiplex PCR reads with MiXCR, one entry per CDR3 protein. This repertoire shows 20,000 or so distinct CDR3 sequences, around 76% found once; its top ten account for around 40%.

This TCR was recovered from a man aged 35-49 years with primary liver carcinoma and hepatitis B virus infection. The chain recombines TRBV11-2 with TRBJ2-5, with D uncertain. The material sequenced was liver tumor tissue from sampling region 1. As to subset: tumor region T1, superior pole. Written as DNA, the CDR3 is TGTGCCAGCAGCTTGAGGGAGACCCAGTACTTC. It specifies CASSLRETQYF.